The 8 T cell receptor beta chains below come from one sample, sequenced in a study of cytomegalovirus exposure and HLA in healthy donors (dated by TCRdb to about 2017). The library was generated by the immunoSEQ multiplex PCR assay. A mixture of 60 forward primers for TCR Vbeta segments and 13 reverse primers for TCR Jbeta segments was used in the multiplex PCR. Sourced from immuneACCESS, this table was stored by TCRdb with only in-frame sequences that have V and J called. A share of the clones is absent; for the studies checked, an unresolved V gene accounts for under half, and the remainder has no known explanation. For this sample there are under 300,000 clones; around four fifths appear just once. In total, the top ten clones hold roughly 2% of the sample. The specimen sequenced was PBMCs. The receptors were gathered from a woman aged 40 to 55 in good health and CMV-seropositive.

The rearrangement links TRBV18 to TRBJ2-7, with D possibly matching TRBD2 (5 bases). Trimming stripped 2 bases from V and 7 bases from J, with 9 bases between. Per germline, CDR1 KGHSH and CDR2 LQKENI. This CDR3 is built from 12 residues. The CDR3 loop reads CASSPFGDEQYF. The CDR3, as DNA: TGTGCCAGCTCACCATTCGGGGATGAGCAGTACTTC.

CDR3 in DNA: TGTGCCTCCCTACAGGGGTACGAGCAGTACTTC. It is translated as CASLQGYEQYF. The chain has TRBV30 and TRBJ2-7; 7 nucleotides line up with TRBD1. The germline gives CDR1 GTSNPN, CDR2 SVGIG (reference sequence). This CDR3 has 11 amino acids. V trimming: 7 bases; J trimming: 4 bases; junction bases outside the gene matches: 4.

V and J are TRBV2 and TRBJ2-2; possibly TRBD2 for D (6 bases). This CDR3 has 19 amino acids. The germline V and J ends were trimmed by 6 bases and 0 bases, with 23 bases remaining between them. Looked up from germline, CDR1 is SNHLY and CDR2 is FYNNEI. This CDR3 is CASRGGLYVGTANTGELFF. CDR3 DNA sequence: TGTGCCAGCAGGGGGGGACTTTACGTGGGGACCGCGAACACCGGGGAGCTGTTTTTT. Using reference TRBV2 and TRBJ2-2 for the parts outside the CDR3, the full variable domain is EPEVTQTPSHQVTQMGQEVILRCVPISNHLYFYWYRQILGQKVEFLVSFYNNEISEKSEIFDDQFSVERPDGSNFTLKIRSTKLEDSAMYFCASRGGLYVGTANTGELFFGEGSRLTVL.

The chain has TRBV9 and TRBJ2-7; TRBD2 matches 11 bases. CDR3 length: 16 amino acids. V shed 2 bases, J shed 4 bases, and the junction held 8 bases outside the gene matches. CDR1 and CDR2 from the germline V gene are SGDLS and YYNGEE. The CDR3 nucleotides are TGTGCCAGCAGCGTTAGCGGGAGGGCATTCGTTTACGAGCAGTACTTC. Translation: CASSVSGRAFVYEQYF.

The sample holds a few counts of this clone. The V call is TRBV5-6, the J call TRBJ2-7, with 7 bases lining up with TRBD1. Trimming removed 2 bases from V and 1 base from J; junction bases left unmatched: 3. Germline CDR1 reads SGHDT; CDR2 reads YYEEEE. This CDR3 spans 14 amino acids. CDR3: CASSLGQASYEQYF. Here the CDR3 DNA reads TGTGCCAGCAGCTTAGGACAGGCTTCCTACGAGCAGTACTTC.

CDR3 region: CSARQGLNTEAFF. The DNA for the CDR3 is TGCAGCGCACGACAGGGCTTGAACACTGAAGCTTTCTTT. The chain couples TRBV29-1 to TRBJ1-1; 7 bases agree with TRBD1. Germline V CDR1 and CDR2: SQVTM, ANQGSEA. The CDR3 has 13 amino acids. J was trimmed by 0 bases and V by 7 bases; bases with no gene match: 5.

This chain uses TRBV28 with TRBJ1-1; D might be TRBD1 (5 bases). This CDR3 has 16 amino acids. Germline V CDR1 and CDR2: MDHEN, SYDVKM. Trimming left V 3 bases short and J 1 base short, with 15 bases between. The CDR3 region has the DNA TGTGCCAGCAGTTTGCTACAGGAGATGTCGAACACTGAAGCTTTCTTT. Its protein product is CASSLLQEMSNTEAFF.

The CDR3 reads CASSRWDRENSPLHF. The CDR3 coding sequence is TGTGCCAGCAGCCGCTGGGACAGGGAGAATTCACCCCTCCACTTT. This chain connects TRBV28 to TRBJ1-6, with TRBD1 matching 9 bases. This CDR3 is built from 15 residues. J was trimmed by 7 bases and V by 6 bases; bases with no gene match: 7. Germline CDR1 is MDHEN and CDR2 is SYDVKM. The complete variable domain, with remaining parts taken from reference TRBV28 and TRBJ1-6, reads DVKVTQSSRYLVKRTGEKVFLECVQDMDHENMFWYRQDPGLGLRLIYFSYDVKMKEKGDIPEGYSVSREKKERFSLILESASTNQTSMYLCASSRWDRENSPLHFGNGTRLTVT.